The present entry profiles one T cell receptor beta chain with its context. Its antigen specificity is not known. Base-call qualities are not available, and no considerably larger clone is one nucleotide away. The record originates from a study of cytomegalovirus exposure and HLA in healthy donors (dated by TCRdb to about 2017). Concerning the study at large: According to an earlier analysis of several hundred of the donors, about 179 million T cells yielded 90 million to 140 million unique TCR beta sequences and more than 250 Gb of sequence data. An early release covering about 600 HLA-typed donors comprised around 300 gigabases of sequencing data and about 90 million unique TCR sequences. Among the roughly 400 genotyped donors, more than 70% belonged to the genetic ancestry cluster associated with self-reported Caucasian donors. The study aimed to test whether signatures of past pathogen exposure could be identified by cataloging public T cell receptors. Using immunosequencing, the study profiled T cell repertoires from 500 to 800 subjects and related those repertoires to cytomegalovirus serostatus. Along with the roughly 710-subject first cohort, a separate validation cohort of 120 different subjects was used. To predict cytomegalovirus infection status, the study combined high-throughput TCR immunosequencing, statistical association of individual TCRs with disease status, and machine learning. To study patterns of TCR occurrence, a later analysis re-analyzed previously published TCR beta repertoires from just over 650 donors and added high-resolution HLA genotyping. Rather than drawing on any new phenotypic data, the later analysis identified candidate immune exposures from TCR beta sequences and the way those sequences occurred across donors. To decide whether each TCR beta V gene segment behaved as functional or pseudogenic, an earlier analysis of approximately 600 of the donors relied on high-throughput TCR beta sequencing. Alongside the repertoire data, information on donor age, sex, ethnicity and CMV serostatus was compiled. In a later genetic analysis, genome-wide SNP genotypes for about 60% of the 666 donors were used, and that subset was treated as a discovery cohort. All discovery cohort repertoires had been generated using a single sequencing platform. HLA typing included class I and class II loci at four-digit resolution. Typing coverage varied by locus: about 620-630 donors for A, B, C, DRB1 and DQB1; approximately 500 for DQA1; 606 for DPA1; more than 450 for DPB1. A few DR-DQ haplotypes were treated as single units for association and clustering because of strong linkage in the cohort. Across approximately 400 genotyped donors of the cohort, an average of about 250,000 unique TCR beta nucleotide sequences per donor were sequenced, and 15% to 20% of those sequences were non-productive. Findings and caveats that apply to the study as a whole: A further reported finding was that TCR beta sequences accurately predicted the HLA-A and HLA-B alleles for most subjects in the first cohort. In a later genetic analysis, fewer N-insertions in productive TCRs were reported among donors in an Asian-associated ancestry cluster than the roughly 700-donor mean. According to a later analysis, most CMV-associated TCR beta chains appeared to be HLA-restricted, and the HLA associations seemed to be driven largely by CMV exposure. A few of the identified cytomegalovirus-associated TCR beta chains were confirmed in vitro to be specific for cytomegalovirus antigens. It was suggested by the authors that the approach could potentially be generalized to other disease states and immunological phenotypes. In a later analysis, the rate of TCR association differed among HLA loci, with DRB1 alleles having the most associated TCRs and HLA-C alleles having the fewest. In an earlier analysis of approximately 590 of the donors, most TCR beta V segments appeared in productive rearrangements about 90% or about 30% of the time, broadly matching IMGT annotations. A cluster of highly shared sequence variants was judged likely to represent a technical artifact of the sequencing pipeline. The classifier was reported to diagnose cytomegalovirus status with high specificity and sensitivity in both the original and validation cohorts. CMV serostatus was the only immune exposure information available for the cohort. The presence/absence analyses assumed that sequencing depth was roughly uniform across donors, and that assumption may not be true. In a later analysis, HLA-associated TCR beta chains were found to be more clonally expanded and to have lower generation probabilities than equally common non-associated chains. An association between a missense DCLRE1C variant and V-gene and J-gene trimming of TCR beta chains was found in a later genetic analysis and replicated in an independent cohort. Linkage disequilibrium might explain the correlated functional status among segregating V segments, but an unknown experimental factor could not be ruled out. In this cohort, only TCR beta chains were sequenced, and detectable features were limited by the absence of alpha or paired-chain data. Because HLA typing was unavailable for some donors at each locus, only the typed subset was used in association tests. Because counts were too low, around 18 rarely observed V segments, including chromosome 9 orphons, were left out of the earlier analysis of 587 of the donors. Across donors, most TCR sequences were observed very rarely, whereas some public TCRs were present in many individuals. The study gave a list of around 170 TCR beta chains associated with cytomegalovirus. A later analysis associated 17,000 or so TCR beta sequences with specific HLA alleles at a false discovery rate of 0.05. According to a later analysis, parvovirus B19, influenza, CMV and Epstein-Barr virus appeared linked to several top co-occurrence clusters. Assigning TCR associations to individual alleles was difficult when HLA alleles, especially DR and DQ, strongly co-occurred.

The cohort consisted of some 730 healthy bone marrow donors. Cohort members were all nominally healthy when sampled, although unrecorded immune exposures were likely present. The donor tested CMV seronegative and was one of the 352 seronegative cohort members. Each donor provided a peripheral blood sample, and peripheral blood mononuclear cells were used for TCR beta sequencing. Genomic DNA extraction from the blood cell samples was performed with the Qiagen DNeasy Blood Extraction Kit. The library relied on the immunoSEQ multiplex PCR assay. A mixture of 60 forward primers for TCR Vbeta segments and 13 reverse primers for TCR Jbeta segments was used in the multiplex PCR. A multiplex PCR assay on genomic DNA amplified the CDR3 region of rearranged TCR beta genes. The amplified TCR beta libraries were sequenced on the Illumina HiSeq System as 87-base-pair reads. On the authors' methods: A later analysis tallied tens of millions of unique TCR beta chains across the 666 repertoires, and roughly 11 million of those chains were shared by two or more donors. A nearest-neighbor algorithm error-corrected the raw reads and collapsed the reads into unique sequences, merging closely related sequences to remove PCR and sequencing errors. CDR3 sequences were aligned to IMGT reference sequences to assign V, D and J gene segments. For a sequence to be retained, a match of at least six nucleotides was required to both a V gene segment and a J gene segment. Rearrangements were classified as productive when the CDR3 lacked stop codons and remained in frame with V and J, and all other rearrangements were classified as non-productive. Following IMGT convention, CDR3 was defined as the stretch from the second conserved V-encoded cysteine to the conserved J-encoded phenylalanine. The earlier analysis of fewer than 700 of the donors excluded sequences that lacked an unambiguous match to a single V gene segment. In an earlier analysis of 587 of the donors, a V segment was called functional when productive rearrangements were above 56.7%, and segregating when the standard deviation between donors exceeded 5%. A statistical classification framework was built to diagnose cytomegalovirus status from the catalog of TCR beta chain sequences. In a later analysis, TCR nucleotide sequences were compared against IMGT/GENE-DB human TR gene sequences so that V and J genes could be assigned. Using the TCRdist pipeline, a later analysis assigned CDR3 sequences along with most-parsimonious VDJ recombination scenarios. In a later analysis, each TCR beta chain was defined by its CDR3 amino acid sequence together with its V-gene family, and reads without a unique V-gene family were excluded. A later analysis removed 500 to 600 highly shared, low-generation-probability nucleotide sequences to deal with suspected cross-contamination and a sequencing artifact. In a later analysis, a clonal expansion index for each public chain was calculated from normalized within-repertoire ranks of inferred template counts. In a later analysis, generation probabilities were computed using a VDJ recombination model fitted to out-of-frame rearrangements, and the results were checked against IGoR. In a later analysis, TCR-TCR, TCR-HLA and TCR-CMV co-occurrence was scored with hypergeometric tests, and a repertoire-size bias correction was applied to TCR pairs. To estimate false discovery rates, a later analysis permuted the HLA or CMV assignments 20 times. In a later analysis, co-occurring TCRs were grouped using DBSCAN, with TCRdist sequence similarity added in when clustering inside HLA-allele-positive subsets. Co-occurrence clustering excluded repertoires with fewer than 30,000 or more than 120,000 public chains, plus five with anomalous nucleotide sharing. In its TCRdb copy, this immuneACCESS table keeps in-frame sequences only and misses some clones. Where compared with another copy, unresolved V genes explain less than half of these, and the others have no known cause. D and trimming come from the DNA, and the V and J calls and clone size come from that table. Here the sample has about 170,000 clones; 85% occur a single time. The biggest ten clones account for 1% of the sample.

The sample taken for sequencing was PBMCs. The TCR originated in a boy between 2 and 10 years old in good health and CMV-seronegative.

CDR3 region: CASEQGAGNTIYF. The base sequence is TGTGCCAGTGAACAGGGGGCTGGAAACACCATATATTTT. Recombination linked TRBV25-1 to TRBJ1-3; TRBD1 matches 8 bases in the middle. The CDR3 measures 13 amino acids from cysteine to phenylalanine. CDR3 DNA is the only sequence kept; it has 39 bases, read in frame from the first base. From the germline V gene, CDR1 is MGHDK and CDR2 is SYGVNS. Trimming leaves V shorter by 9 bases and J shorter by 2 bases, with the junction holding 3 bases beyond the gene matches.